This entry describes one T cell receptor (beta chain). V was cut by 6 bases and J by 0 bases, with 14 bases left in between. The CDR3 contains 16 residues. From germline, CDR1 is KGHSH and CDR2 LQKENI. The sample originates from a study of naive and memory T cell subsets. Effector memory cells were sorted as CD45RA-CD27-, EMRA cells as CD45RA+CD27-. The beta constant-region primer was an equimolar mix of two oligonucleotides covering TRBC1 and TRBC2. TCRdb re-called the UMI-ligation and nested PCR reads through MiXCR, storing one row per CDR3 protein. Here the sample spans around 35,000 distinct CDR3 sequences, about 14% being singletons.

The gene calls are TRBV18 and TRBJ2-2, with D possibly being TRBD1 (5 bases). The sequencing sample was made of effector memory CD4+ T cells from blood. Subset reported: effector memory, CD45RA- CD27-. This clonotype originated in a human donor in good health. The DNA for the CDR3 is TGTGCCAGCTCCGGAGACAGAACCGCGAACACCGGGGAGCTGTTTTTT. Translation gives CASSGDRTANTGELFF.